The clone carrying this T cell receptor (beta chain) has at least ten counts. TCRdb re-called the 5' RACE reads with MiXCR, one entry per CDR3 protein. The table has tens of thousands of distinct CDR3 sequences, around 6.9% seen once; the top ten hold roughly 33%. This record belongs to a study of T cells after yellow fever vaccination. Overall study context: The fractions with low cell numbers were processed using SMART-Seq v4 Ultra Low Input.

Germline lookup yields CDR1 MNHEY and CDR2 SMNVEV (reference sequence). The CDR3 runs 14 residues. Germline trimming cut 3 bases from V and 3 bases from J; bases unmatched to any gene: 5. This chain links TRBV27 with TRBJ2-7, with 7 bases matching TRBD1. The sequencing here drew on CD8+ T cells sorted from PBMCs, taken roughly 5 days after the first yellow fever vaccination. This clonotype was sampled from a man younger than 30 who received the YFV17D yellow fever vaccine. CDR3: CASSFSYRGYEQYV. The CDR3 DNA follows: TGTGCCAGCAGTTTTTCATACAGGGGCTACGAGCAGTACGTC.